This T cell receptor (beta chain) was profiled in a study of cytotoxic CD8 clonotypes in ibrutinib-treated CLL. Study in general: Mean yields were around 260,000 productive templates and 90,000 or so productive rearrangements per sample.

Only in-frame clones appear in the TCRdb table, and some are missing; sequencing was by immunoSEQ multiplex PCR. The sample contains around 250,000 clones, roughly 70% of which appear only once. Worth noting for this clone: Its antigen is still unknown.

Findings and caveats of the study: There were few public clonotypes, and on treatment they contracted or stayed stable.

This clonotype was obtained from a human donor with chronic lymphocytic leukemia. Sequences were derived from PBMCs, sampled after 24 months of ibrutinib treatment.

CDR3 sequence reads: CASSFSIAGGPPDTQYF. CDR3 DNA: TGTGCCAGCAGCTTCTCAATTGCGGGAGGGCCACCGGATACGCAGTATTTT. The V call is TRBV11-2, the J call TRBJ2-3; 9 bases align to TRBD2. CDR3 size: 17 residues. Trimming at V came to 3 bases and at J to 6 bases, leaving 13 bases not matched to a gene. Germline V gene data show CDR1 as SGHAT and CDR2 as FQNNGV.